These 3 T cell receptor beta chains originate from one sample sequenced in a study of a mutant IDH1 vaccine in newly diagnosed glioma. Time point here: week 11, during vaccination. The investigators gave 300 ug of mutant IDH1 20-mer peptide in each vaccine dose, together with topical imiquimod. Data came from immunoSEQ multiplex PCR; TCRdb stores just in-frame clones and leaves some out. The sample yields tens of thousands of clones, over 70% seen once. The antigens these receptors bind are not known. The starting material was PBMCs, obtained from a glioma patient whose treatment included an IDH1 peptide vaccine. The receptor set was obtained from a man between 45 and 60 years old with glioma.

CDR3 DNA: TGTGCCAGCAGCTTTTTATCTGGACTCAATTGGGACAATGAGCAGTTCTTC. Its translation: CASSFLSGLNWDNEQFF. V is TRBV7-9 and J is TRBJ2-1, with D maybe TRBD2 (5 bases). V was clipped by 3 bases and J by 5 bases, with 20 bases between them. The CDR3 covers 17 residues. Germline loops: CDR1 SEHNR, CDR2 FQNEAQ (reference sequence).

The chain links TRBV29-1 to TRBJ2-1, with 10 bases aligning to TRBD2. CDR1 is SQVTM, CDR2 ANQGSEA, per germline. V lost 8 bases and J lost 4; bases outside the gene matches: 20. The CDR3 is made up of 18 amino acids. The chain's CDR3 is CSSTELIYRTSGYNEQFF. The DNA of the CDR3 is TGCAGCTCGACTGAATTGATTTATAGGACTAGCGGATACAATGAGCAGTTCTTC.

The gene calls are TRBV30 and TRBJ1-3; no clear D. The CDR3 has 15 residues. Trimming took off 2 bases at V and 0 bases at J, with 11 bases between the two ends. Germline assignment: CDR1 GTSNPN and CDR2 SVGIG (reference sequence). CDR3 DNA: TGTGCCTGGAGTTCCCAAACTATCTCTGGAAACACCATATATTTT. Its translation is CAWSSQTISGNTIYF.